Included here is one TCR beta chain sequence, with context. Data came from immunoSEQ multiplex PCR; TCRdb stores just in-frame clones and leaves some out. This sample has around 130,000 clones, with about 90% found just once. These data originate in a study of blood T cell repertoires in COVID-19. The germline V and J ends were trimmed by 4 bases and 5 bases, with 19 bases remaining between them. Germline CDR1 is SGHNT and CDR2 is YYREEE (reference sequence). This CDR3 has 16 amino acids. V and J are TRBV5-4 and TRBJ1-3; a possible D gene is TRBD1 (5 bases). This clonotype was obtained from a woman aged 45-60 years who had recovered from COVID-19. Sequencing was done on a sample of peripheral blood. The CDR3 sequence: CASSNPVKAGRNTIYF. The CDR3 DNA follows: TGTGCCAGCAGCAACCCCGTCAAGGCAGGGAGAAACACCATATATTTT.